Listed below are T cell receptor beta chains from one sample, sequenced in a study of OX40 agonist ivuxolimab in advanced cancers. Generated by immunoSEQ multiplex PCR, the TCRdb table keeps only in-frame clones and is missing some. The table records about 74,000 clones, more than 70% of them present only once. The sample in question was CD4+ or CD8+ T cells sorted from blood, obtained in a trial of the OX40 agonist ivuxolimab. These receptors originate from an adult with an advanced solid tumor such as melanoma, head and neck, liver or kidney cancer. Both conserved end residues are part of each CDR3. Fields, in order: J gene, D gene, V gene, clone size, CDR3 protein, CDR3 DNA. D genes are given only for firm matches. A clone size is listed for some rows: how often the clone was seen (once, few, many), or a class if it is expanded.

>TRBJ2-3|.|TRBV12-5|.
CASGSGTGSADTQYF
TGTGCTAGTGGTTCCGGGACTGGTAGCGCAGATACGCAGTATTTT
>TRBJ2-7|TRBD2|TRBV29-1|.
CSVGTSGFSYEQYF
TGCAGCGTTGGGACTAGCGGCTTCTCCTACGAGCAGTACTTC
>TRBJ1-2|.|TRBV10-3|.
CAISEGTGQQFYGYTF
TGTGCCATCAGTGAGGGTACCGGACAGCAGTTCTATGGCTACACCTTC
>TRBJ1-1|.|TRBV28|.
CASTPPYPRPGILFTEAFF
TGTGCCAGCACCCCCCCGTACCCGAGACCCGGGATTTTATTCACTGAAGCTTTCTTT
>TRBJ2-5|TRBD1|TRBV7-3|.
CASSQDRGKQETQYF
TGTGCCAGCAGCCAGGACAGGGGGAAACAAGAGACCCAGTACTTC
>TRBJ2-1|TRBD1|TRBV12-5|.
CASGPSGGRSNEQFF
TGTGCTAGTGGGCCTTCAGGGGGCAGGAGCAATGAGCAGTTCTTC
>TRBJ2-7|.|TRBV7-2|.
CASSSPNTYEQYF
TGTGCCAGCAGCTCCCCTAATACCTACGAGCAGTACTTC
>TRBJ2-2|TRBD1|TRBV5-6|.
CASSWDSNTGELFF
TGTGCCAGCAGTTGGGACAGTAACACCGGGGAGCTGTTTTTT
>TRBJ1-1|.|TRBV7-2|.
CASSFMTGMNTEAFF
TGTGCCAGCAGCTTTATGACAGGCATGAACACTGAAGCTTTCTTT
>TRBJ1-5|.|TRBV19|.
CASRYAGNSNQPQHF
TGTGCCAGTAGGTATGCAGGGAATAGCAATCAGCCCCAGCATTTT
>TRBJ1-1|.|TRBV14|few
CASSLVGNTEAFF
TGTGCCAGCAGCCTCGTGGGGAACACTGAAGCTTTCTTT
>TRBJ2-6|.|TRBV6-5|.
CAIRRTDSGANVLTF
TGTGCCATACGACGGACAGACTCTGGGGCCAACGTCCTGACTTTC
>TRBJ1-5|.|TRBV6-6|.
CASSYRGGNQPQHF
TGTGCCAGCAGTTACCGGGGGGGCAATCAGCCCCAGCATTTT
>TRBJ1-2|TRBD1|TRBV10-3|.
CAISEDRGHYGYTF
TGTGCCATCAGTGAGGACAGGGGGCACTATGGCTACACCTTC
>TRBJ1-2|TRBD1|TRBV10-3|.
CAISIRGDGYTF
TGTGCCATCAGCATCAGGGGGGATGGCTACACCTTC
>TRBJ2-7|.|TRBV7-2|.
CASSLSRGSYEQYF
TGTGCCAGCAGCCTCTCGCGGGGCTCCTACGAGCAGTACTTC
>TRBJ2-1|.|TRBV5-6|few
CASSFWGTEQFF
TGTGCCAGCAGCTTTTGGGGGACCGAGCAGTTCTTC
>TRBJ1-4|.|TRBV11-3|.
CASSLEVGDITNEKLFF
TGTGCCAGCAGCTTAGAGGTAGGGGATATAACTAATGAAAAACTGTTTTTT
>TRBJ2-7|.|TRBV6-1|.
CASSGRDSTYEQYF
TGTGCCAGCAGTGGTCGGGACTCAACCTACGAGCAGTACTTC
>TRBJ1-2|.|TRBV11-2|.
CASSFPAAYGYTF
TGTGCCAGCAGCTTCCCAGCGGCCTATGGCTACACCTTC
>TRBJ2-7|TRBD1|TRBV10-3|.
CAISDETGSYEQYF
TGTGCCATCAGTGACGAGACAGGGTCCTACGAGCAGTACTTC
>TRBJ2-7|TRBD2|TRBV7-2|.
CASSPYWTSVYEQYF
TGTGCCAGCAGCCCGTACTGGACTAGCGTCTACGAGCAGTACTTC
>TRBJ2-2|TRBD2|TRBV10-3|.
CAISETSGANTGELFF
TGTGCCATCAGTGAGACTAGCGGGGCGAACACCGGGGAGCTGTTTTTT
>TRBJ2-7|.|TRBV27|.
CASSALTSGGGYEQYF
TGTGCCAGCAGCGCACTGACATCGGGGGGCGGGTACGAGCAGTACTTC
>TRBJ2-3|TRBD2|TRBV7-2|.
CASSSRPSGGAVIADTQYF
TGTGCCAGCAGCTCGCGTCCCAGCGGGGGGGCTGTTATCGCAGATACGCAGTATTTT
>TRBJ1-5|TRBD1|TRBV19|.
CASSKTGAWQPQHF
TGTGCCAGTAGTAAGACAGGGGCTTGGCAGCCCCAGCATTTT
>TRBJ2-7|TRBD1|TRBV5-5|.
CVFAGDRYSSEQYF
TGTGTCTTTGCCGGGGACAGATACTCTTCCGAGCAGTACTTC
>TRBJ1-1|.|TRBV19|few
CASSMTYRATEAFF
TGTGCCAGTAGTATGACCTACAGGGCAACTGAAGCTTTCTTT
>TRBJ2-2|.|TRBV7-3|.
CASSYLRTGELFF
TGTGCCAGCAGCTACTTGCGTACCGGGGAGCTGTTTTTT
>TRBJ2-1|.|TRBV2|.
CASSGRGDNEQFF
TGTGCCAGCAGTGGACGAGGGGACAATGAGCAGTTCTTC
>TRBJ2-7|.|TRBV4-3|.
CASSRGHRGYEQYF
TGCGCCAGCAGCCGGGGCCACCGCGGCTACGAGCAGTACTTC
>TRBJ2-7|.|TRBV6-6|.
CASSYSTSYEQYF
TGTGCCAGCAGTTACTCGACGTCCTACGAGCAGTACTTC
>TRBJ1-4|.|TRBV19|.
CASRTLDGLEKLFF
TGTGCCAGTAGGACGTTGGATGGCCTTGAAAAACTGTTTTTT
>TRBJ1-6|.|TRBV27|once
CASSLRGPNSPLHF
TGTGCCAGCAGTTTAAGGGGCCCGAATTCACCCCTCCACTTT
>TRBJ2-7|TRBD2|TRBV27|.
CASSLYPSGSNNEQYF
TGTGCCAGCAGTTTATACCCTAGCGGGAGTAACAACGAGCAGTACTTC
>TRBJ1-3|.|TRBV4-3|.
CASSLTGHSGNTIYF
TGCGCCAGCAGCTTAACAGGGCACTCTGGAAACACCATATATTTT
>TRBJ1-1|.|TRBV7-2|few
CASSLRSNTEAFF
TGTGCCAGCAGCTTAAGGTCCAACACTGAAGCTTTCTTT
>TRBJ2-7|.|TRBV28|.
CASRESKEGYEQYF
TGTGCCAGCAGGGAATCCAAAGAAGGTTACGAGCAGTACTTC
>TRBJ1-2|TRBD1|TRBV30|.
CAWTPGTGYGYTF
TGTGCCTGGACGCCCGGGACAGGATATGGCTACACCTTC
>TRBJ2-3|.|TRBV2|.
CASQRAGDTQYF
TGTGCCAGCCAGCGGGCGGGAGATACGCAGTATTTT
>TRBJ2-2|.|TRBV7-3|once
CASSLTVTRTGELFF
TGTGCCAGCAGCTTAACGGTTACACGCACCGGGGAGCTGTTTTTT
>TRBJ2-2|.|TRBV4-3|.
CASSPGPNTGELFF
TGCGCCAGCTCCCCGGGCCCGAACACCGGGGAGCTGTTTTTT
>TRBJ2-7|.|TRBV28|once
CASSLEDYEQYF
TGTGCCAGCAGTTTAGAAGACTACGAGCAGTACTTC
>TRBJ1-1|.|TRBV11-2|.
CASSSPKQGFTEAFF
TGTGCCAGCAGCTCCCCCAAACAGGGTTTCACTGAAGCTTTCTTT
>TRBJ1-2|.|TRBV28|.
CASSLVGGGYYGYTF
TGTGCCAGCAGTTTAGTCGGGGGAGGGTACTATGGCTACACCTTC